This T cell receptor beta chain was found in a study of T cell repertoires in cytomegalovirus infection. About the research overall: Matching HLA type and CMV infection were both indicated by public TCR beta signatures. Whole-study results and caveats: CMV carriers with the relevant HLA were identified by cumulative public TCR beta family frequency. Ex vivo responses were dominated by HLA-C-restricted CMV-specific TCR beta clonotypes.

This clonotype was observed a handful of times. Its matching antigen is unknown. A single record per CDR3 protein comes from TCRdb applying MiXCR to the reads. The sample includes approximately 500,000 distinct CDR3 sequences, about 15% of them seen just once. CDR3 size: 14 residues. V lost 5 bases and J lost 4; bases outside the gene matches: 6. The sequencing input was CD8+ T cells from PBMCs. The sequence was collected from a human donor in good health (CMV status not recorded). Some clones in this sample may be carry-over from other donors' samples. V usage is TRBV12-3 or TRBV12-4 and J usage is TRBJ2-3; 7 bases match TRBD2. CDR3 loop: CASSRGEWADTQYF. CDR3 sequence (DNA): TGTGCCAGCAGTCGGGGGGAGTGGGCAGATACGCAGTATTTT.